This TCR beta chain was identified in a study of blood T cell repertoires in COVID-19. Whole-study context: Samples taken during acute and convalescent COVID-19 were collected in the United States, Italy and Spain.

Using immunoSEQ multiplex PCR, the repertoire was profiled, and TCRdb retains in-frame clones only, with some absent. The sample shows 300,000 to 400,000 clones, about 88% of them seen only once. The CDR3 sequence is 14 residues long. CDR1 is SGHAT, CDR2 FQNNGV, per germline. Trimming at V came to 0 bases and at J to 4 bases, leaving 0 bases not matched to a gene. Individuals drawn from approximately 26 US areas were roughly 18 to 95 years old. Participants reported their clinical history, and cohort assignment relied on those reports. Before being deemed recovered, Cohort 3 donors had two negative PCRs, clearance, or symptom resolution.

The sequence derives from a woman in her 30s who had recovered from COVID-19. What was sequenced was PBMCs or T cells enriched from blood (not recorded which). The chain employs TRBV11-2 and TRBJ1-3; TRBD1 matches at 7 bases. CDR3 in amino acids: CASSLEGQGNTIYF. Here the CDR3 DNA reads TGTGCCAGCAGCTTAGAGGGACAGGGAAACACCATATATTTT.